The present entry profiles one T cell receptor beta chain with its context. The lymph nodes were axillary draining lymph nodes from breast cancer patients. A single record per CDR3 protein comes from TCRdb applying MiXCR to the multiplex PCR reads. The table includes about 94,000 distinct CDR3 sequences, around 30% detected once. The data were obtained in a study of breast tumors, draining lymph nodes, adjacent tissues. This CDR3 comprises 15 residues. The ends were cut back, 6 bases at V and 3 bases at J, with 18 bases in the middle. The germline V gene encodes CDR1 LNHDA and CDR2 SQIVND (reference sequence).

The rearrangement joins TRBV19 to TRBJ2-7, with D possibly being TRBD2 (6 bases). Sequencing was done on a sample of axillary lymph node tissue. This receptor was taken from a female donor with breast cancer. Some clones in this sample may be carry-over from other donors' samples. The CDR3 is CASSPYGGVIYEQYF. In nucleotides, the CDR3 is TGTGCCAGTAGCCCCTATGGCGGGGTAATCTACGAGCAGTACTTC.